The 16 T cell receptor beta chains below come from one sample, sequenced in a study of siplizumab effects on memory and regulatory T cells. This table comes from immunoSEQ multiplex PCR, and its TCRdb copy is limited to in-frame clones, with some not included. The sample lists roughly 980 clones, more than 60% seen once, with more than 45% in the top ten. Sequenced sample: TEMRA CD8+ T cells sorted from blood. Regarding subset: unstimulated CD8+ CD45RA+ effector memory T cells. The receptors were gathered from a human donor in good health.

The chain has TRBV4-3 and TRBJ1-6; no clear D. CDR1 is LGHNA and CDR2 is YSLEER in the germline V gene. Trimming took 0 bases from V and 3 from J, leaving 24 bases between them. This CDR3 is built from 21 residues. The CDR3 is CASSQDVRAWGSGSYNSPLHF. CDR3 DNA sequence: TGCGCCAGCAGCCAAGATGTCCGTGCCTGGGGAAGTGGTAGCTATAATTCACCCCTCCACTTT.

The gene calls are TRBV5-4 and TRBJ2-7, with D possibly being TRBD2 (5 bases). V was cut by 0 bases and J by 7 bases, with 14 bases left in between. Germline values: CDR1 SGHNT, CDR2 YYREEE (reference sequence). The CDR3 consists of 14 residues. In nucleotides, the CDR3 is TGTGCCAGCAGCTTGGGAGGGCCCTTAGGGGAGCAGTACTTC. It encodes CASSLGGPLGEQYF. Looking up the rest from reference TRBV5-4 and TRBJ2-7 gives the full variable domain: ETGVTQSPTHLIKTRGQQVTLRCSSQSGHNTVSWYQQALGQGPQFIFQYYREEENGRGNFPPRFSGLQFPNYSSELNVNALELDDSALYLCASSLGGPLGEQYFGPGTRLTVT.

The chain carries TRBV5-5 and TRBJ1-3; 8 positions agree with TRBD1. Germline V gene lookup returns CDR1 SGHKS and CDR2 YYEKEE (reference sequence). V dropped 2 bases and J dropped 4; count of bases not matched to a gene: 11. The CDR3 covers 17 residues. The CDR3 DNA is TGTGCCAGCAGCTTCTTGATGACAGGGGCGTTAGGAAACACCATATATTTT. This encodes CASSFLMTGALGNTIYF.

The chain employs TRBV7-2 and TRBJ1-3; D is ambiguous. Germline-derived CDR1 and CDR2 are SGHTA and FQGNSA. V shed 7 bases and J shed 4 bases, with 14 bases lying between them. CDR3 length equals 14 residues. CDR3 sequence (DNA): TGTGCCAGCACTCCCTTAGGAGGGGGAAACACCATATATTTT. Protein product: CASTPLGGGNTIYF.

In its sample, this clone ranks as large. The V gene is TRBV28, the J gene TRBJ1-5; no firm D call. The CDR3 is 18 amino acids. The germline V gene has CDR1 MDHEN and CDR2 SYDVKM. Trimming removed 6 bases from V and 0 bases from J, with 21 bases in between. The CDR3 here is CASSGDWVWVYSNQPQHF. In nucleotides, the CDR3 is TGTGCCAGCAGCGGAGATTGGGTATGGGTATATAGCAATCAGCCCCAGCATTTT.

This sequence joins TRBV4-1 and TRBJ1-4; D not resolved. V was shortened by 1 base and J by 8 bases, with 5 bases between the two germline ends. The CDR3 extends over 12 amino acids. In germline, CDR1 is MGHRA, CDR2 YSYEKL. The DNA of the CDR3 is TGCGCCAGCAGCCAAGGAGACGAAAAACTGTTTTTT. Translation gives CASSQGDEKLFF.

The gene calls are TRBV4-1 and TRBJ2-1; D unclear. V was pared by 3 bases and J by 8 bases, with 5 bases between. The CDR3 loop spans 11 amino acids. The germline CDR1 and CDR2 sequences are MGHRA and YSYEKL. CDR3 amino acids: CASSQMDEQFF. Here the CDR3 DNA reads TGCGCCAGCAGCCAGATGGATGAGCAGTTCTTC.

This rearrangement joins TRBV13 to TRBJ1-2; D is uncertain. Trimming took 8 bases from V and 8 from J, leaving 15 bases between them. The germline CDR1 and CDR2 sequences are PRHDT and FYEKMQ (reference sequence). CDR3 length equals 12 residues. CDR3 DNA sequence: TGTGCCAGCCCTAACGGGGTAGGGGGCTACACCTTC. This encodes CASPNGVGGYTF.

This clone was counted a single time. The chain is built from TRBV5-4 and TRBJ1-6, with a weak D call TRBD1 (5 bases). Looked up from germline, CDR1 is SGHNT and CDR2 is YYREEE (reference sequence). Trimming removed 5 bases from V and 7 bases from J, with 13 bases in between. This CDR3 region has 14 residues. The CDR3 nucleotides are TGTGCCAGCAGGCGATGGGGGTGGAATTCACCCCTCCACTTT. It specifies CASRRWGWNSPLHF.

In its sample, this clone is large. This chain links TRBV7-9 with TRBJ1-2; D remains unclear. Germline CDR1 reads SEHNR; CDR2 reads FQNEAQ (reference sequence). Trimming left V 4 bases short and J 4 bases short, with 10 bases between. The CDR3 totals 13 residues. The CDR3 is CASSWAGGYGYTF. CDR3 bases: TGTGCCAGCAGCTGGGCTGGCGGCTATGGCTACACCTTC.

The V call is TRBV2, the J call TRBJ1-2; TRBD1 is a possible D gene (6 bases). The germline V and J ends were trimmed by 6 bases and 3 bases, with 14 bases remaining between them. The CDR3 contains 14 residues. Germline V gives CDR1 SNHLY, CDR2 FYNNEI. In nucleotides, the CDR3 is TGTGCCAGCAGAGAAACAGGGTACGACTATGGCTACACCTTC. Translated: CASRETGYDYGYTF.

CDR3 in amino acids: CATSRDLEGIDSGNTIYF. The CDR3 DNA follows: TGTGCCACCAGCAGAGATCTTGAAGGCATTGACTCTGGAAACACCATATATTTT. This chain uses TRBV15 with TRBJ1-3; unclear D gene. The CDR3 contains 18 residues. V was clipped by 0 bases and J by 0 bases, with 15 bases between them. Looked up from germline, CDR1 is LNHNV and CDR2 is YYDKDF (reference sequence). The whole variable domain, remainder taken from reference TRBV15 and TRBJ1-3, is DAMVIQNPRYQVTQFGKPVTLSCSQTLNHNVMYWYQQKSSQAPKLLFHYYDKDFNNEADTPDNFQSRRPNTSFCFLDIRSPGLGDTAMYLCATSRDLEGIDSGNTIYFGEGSWLTVV.

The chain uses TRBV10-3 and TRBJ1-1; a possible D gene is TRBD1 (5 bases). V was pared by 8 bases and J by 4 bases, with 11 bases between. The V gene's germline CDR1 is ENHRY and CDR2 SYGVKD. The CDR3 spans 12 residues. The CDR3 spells CAIGGGVTEAFF. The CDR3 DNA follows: TGTGCCATCGGCGGGGGAGTCACTGAAGCTTTCTTT.

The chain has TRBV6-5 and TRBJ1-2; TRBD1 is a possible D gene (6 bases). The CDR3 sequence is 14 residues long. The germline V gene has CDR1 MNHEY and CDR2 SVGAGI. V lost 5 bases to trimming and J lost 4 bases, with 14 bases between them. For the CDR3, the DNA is TGTGCCAGCAGTCAAATAGGACAGAGCTATGGCTACACCTTC. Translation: CASSQIGQSYGYTF.

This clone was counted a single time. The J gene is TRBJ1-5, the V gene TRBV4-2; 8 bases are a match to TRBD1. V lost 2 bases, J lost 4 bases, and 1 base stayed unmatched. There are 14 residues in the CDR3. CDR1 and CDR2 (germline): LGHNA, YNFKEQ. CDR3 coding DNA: TGTGCCAGCAGCCAACGACAGGGGAATCAGCCCCAGCATTTT. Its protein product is CASSQRQGNQPQHF.

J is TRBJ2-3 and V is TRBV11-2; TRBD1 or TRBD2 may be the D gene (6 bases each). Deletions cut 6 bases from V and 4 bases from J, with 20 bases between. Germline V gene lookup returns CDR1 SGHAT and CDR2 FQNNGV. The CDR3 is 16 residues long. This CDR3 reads CASSPRLGGPADTQYF. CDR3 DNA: TGTGCCAGCAGTCCCCGTCTGGGGGGCCCCGCAGATACGCAGTATTTT. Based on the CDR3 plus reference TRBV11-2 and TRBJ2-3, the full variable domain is EAGVAQSPRYKIIEKRQSVAFWCNPISGHATLYWYQQILGQGPKLLIQFQNNGVVDDSQLPKDRFSAERLKGVDSTLKIQPAKLEDSAVYLCASSPRLGGPADTQYFGPGTRLTVL.